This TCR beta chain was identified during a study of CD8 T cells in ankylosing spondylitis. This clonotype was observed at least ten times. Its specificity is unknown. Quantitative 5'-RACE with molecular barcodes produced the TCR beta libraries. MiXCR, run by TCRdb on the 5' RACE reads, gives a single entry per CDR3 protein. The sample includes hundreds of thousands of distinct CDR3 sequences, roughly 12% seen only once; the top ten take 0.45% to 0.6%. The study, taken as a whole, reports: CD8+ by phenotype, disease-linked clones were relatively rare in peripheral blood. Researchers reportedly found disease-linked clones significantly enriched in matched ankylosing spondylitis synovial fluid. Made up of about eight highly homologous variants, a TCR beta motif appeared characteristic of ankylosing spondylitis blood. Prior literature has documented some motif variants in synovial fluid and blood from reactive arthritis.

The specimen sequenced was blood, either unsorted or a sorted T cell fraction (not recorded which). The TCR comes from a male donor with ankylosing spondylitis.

Here the CDR3 DNA reads TGCAGTGCTGGGTCCCCAGCGGGGGCCATCGAGCAGTACTTC. This translates into CSAGSPAGAIEQYF. The V call is TRBV20-1, the J call TRBJ2-7; TRBD2 agrees at 8 bases. V shed 5 bases and J 6 bases; nucleotides not matched to a gene: 12. Germline values: CDR1 DFQATT, CDR2 SNEGSKA (reference sequence). The CDR3 runs to 14 residues.